The next 6 T cell receptor beta chains were all read from a single sample in a study of a mutant IDH1 vaccine in newly diagnosed glioma. Libraries were prepared by immunoSEQ multiplex PCR; TCRdb keeps only in-frame clonotypes and omits some of them. The sample shows around 94,000 clones, roughly nine tenths of them seen only once. Their antigen targets remain unknown. Stated time point: week 47, end of study. It was 300 ug of mutant IDH1 20-mer peptide that made up each vaccine dose, given with topical imiquimod. Sequencing was performed on PBMCs, taken from a glioma patient whose treatment included an IDH1 peptide vaccine. The receptors come from a woman aged 45-65 years with glioma.

The chain carries TRBV5-1 and TRBJ2-3; D unresolved. CDR1 SGHRS and CDR2 YFSETQ come from the germline V gene. Trimming removed 0 bases at V and 2 bases at J, with 7 bases between. The CDR3 runs to 14 residues. The DNA for the CDR3 is TGCGCCAGCAGCTTGGGTCAGTCCACAGATACGCAGTATTTT. It encodes CASSLGQSTDTQYF.

V and J are TRBV5-1 and TRBJ2-1, with D tentatively TRBD1 or TRBD2 (5 bases each). CDR1 is SGHRS, CDR2 YFSETQ, per germline. The ends were cut back, 4 bases at V and 2 bases at J, with 7 bases in the middle. The CDR3 sequence is 13 residues long. The DNA for the CDR3 is TGCGCCAGCAGCCTGGGACCCTACAATGAGCAGTTCTTC. Translating gives CASSLGPYNEQFF.

The V call is TRBV10-3, the J call TRBJ2-3; 10 bases map to TRBD2. Germline V gene lookup returns CDR1 ENHRY and CDR2 SYGVKD. This CDR3 contains 15 residues. V shed 9 bases and J 0 bases; nucleotides not matched to a gene: 6. CDR3 in DNA: TGTGCCATGGCCAATAGCGGGAGGAGCACAGATACGCAGTATTTT. Translating gives CAMANSGRSTDTQYF.

The chain is built from TRBV6-5 and TRBJ1-1, with unresolved D. Germline V gene sequence: CDR1 MNHEY, CDR2 SVGAGI. The germline V and J ends were trimmed by 6 bases and 1 base, with 15 bases remaining between them. This CDR3 spans 15 amino acids. This CDR3 is CASSLLRAANTEAFF. DNA of the CDR3: TGTGCCAGCAGCCTCCTGAGGGCGGCGAACACTGAAGCTTTCTTT.

This clone was seen a handful of times. The J gene is TRBJ2-1, the V gene TRBV10-1, with 7 bases matching TRBD2. In germline, CDR1 is WNHNN, CDR2 SYGVQD (reference sequence). There are 13 residues in the CDR3. With 0 bases clipped from V and 8 bases from J, the junction kept 1 base outside the gene matches. This CDR3 is CASSESTSHEQFF. For the CDR3, the DNA is TGCGCCAGCAGTGAGTCGACTAGCCATGAGCAGTTCTTC.

The gene calls are TRBV29-1 and TRBJ2-7, with D uncertain. The germline V gene has CDR1 SQVTM and CDR2 ANQGSEA. Trimming pared 0 bases from V and 0 bases from J, leaving 9 bases between. The CDR3 extends over 14 amino acids. The CDR3 protein is CSVEDRDISYEQYF. The CDR3 DNA is TGCAGCGTTGAAGACAGAGACATCTCCTACGAGCAGTACTTC.